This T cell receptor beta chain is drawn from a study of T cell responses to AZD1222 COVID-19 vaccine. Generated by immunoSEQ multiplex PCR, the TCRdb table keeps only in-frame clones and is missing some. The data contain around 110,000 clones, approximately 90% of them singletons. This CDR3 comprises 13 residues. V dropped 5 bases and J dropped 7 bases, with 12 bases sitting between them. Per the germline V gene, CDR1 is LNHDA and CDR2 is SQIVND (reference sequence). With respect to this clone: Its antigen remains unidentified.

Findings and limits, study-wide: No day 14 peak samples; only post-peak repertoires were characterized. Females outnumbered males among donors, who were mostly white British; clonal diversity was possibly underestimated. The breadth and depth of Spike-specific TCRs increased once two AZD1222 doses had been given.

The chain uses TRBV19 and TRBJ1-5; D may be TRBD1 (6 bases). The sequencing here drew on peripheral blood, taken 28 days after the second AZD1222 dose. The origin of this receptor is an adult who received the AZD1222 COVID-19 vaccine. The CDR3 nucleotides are TGTGCCAGTAGTCCTAACAGGGTCCAGCCCCAGCATTTT. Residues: CASSPNRVQPQHF.